The T cell receptor beta chain under discussion was sequenced for a study of blood T cell repertoires in COVID-19. Study-level information: COVID-19 samples from acute and convalescent phases originated in the United States, Italy and Spain. T cells, B-cell-depleted T cells, or PBMCs provided the cDNA or gDNA that served as material.

This clone was observed a few times. The V gene's germline CDR1 is MDHEN and CDR2 SYDVKM. J lost 6 bases, V lost 3 bases, and 7 bases had no gene match. There are 14 residues in the CDR3. Source study methods: Reference gene primer amplification yielded estimated nucleated cell counts. Sequencing used immunoSEQ multiplex PCR; TCRdb keeps in-frame clones, though not all of them. The V and J calls and the clone size are those of that table, but D and trimming were determined from the DNA. The sample holds more than 95,000 clones; 85% to 90% are singletons and the top ten take 5% to 6.5%. V gene TRBV28 combines with J gene TRBJ1-1, with 7 bases fitting TRBD1. The TCR was taken from a human donor in a cohort sampled during active COVID-19. The sample taken for sequencing was peripheral blood. CDR3 bases: TGTGCCAGCAGTTTGGAAGGGGGCGGCTCTGAAGCTTTCTTT. This translates into CASSLEGGGSEAFF.